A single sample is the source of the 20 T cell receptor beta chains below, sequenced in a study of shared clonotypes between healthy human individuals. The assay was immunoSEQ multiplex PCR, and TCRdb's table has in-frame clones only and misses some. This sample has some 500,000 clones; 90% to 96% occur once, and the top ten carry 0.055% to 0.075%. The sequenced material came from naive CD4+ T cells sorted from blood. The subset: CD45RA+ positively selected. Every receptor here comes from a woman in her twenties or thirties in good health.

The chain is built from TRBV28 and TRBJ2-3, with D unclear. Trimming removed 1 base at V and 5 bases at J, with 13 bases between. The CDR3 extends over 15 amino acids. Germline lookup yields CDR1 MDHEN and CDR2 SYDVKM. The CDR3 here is CASSLLATRGDTQYF. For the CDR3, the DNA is TGTGCCAGCAGTTTATTGGCCACGCGAGGAGATACGCAGTATTTT. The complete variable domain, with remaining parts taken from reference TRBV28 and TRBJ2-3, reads DVKVTQSSRYLVKRTGEKVFLECVQDMDHENMFWYRQDPGLGLRLIYFSYDVKMKEKGDIPEGYSVSREKKERFSLILESASTNQTSMYLCASSLLATRGDTQYFGPGTRLTVL.

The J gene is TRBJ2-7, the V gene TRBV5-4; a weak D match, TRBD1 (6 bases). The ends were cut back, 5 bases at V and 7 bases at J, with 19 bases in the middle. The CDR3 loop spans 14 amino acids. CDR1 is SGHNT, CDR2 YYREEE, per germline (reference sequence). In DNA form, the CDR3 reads TGTGCCAGCAGTCCGGACAGTAAAAGGCGAGAGCAGTACTTC. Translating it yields CASSPDSKRREQYF.

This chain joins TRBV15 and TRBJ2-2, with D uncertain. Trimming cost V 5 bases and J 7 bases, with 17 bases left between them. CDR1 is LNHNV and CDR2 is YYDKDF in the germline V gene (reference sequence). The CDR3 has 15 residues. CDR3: CATSPRRGQFGELFF. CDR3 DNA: TGTGCCACCAGCCCACGACGTGGTCAGTTCGGGGAGCTGTTTTTT. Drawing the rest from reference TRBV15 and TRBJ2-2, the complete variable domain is DAMVIQNPRYQVTQFGKPVTLSCSQTLNHNVMYWYQQKSSQAPKLLFHYYDKDFNNEADTPDNFQSRRPNTSFCFLDIRSPGLGDTAMYLCATSPRRGQFGELFFGEGSRLTVL.

CDR3 region: CASGSPGVGYTF. The CDR3 DNA follows: TGTGCCAGCGGCAGCCCGGGGGTAGGCTACACCTTC. The genes are TRBV6-5 and TRBJ1-2; tentatively, D is TRBD1 (5 bases). CDR1 and CDR2 from the germline V gene are MNHEY and SVGAGI. Between the trimmed V and J ends, which lost 8 bases and 8 bases, there was a span of 15 bases. The CDR3 has 12 residues.

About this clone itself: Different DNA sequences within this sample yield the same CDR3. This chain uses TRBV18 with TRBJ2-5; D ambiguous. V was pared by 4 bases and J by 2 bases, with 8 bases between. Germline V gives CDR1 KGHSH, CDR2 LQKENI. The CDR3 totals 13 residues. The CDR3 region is CASSLTEQETQYF. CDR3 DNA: TGTGCCAGCTCACTGACGGAGCAAGAGACCCAGTACTTC.

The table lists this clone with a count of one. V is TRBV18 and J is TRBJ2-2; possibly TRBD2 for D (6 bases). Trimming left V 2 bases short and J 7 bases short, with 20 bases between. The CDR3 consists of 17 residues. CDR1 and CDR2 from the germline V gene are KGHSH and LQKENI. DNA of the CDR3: TGTGCCAGCTCACCATCCATCCTACGGGAGTTTGGCGGGGAGCTGTTTTTT. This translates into CASSPSILREFGGELFF.

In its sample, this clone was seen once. As DNA, the CDR3 is TGTGCCAGCAGCCAAGGTCGGAGGGGGCGAGAGTTCGGCGGGGAGCTGTTTTTT. Amino acid sequence: CASSQGRRGREFGGELFF. V usage is TRBV4-2 and J usage is TRBJ2-2; D may be TRBD1 (7 bases). This CDR3 contains 18 residues. Germline assignment: CDR1 LGHNA and CDR2 YNFKEQ. Trimming took off 1 base at V and 7 bases at J, with 22 bases between the two ends.

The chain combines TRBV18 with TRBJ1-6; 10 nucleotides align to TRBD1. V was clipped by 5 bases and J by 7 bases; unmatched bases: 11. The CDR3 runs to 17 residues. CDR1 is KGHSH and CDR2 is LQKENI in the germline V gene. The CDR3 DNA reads TGTGCCAGCTCATCACTGAAAACGGGACAGGGGAATTCACCCCTCCACTTT. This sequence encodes CASSSLKTGQGNSPLHF.

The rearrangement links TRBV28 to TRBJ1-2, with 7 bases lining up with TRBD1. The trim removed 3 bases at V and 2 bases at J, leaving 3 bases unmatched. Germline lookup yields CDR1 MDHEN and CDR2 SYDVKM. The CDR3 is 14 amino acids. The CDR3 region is CASSLTGPNYGYTF. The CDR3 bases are TGTGCCAGCAGTTTGACAGGGCCGAACTATGGCTACACCTTC.

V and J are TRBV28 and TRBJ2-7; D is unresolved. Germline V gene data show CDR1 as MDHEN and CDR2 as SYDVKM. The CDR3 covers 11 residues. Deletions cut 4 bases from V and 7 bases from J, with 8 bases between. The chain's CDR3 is CASSSPWEQYF. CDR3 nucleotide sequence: TGTGCCAGCAGTTCGCCGTGGGAGCAGTACTTC. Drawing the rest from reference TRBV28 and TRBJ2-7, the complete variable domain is DVKVTQSSRYLVKRTGEKVFLECVQDMDHENMFWYRQDPGLGLRLIYFSYDVKMKEKGDIPEGYSVSREKKERFSLILESASTNQTSMYLCASSSPWEQYFGPGTRLTVT.

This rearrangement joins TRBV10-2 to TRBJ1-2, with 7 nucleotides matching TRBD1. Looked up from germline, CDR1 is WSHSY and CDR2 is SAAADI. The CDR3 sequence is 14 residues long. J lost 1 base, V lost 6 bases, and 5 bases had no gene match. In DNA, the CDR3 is TGCGCCAGCAGGTTAGACAGGGATAACTATGGCTACACCTTC. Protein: CASRLDRDNYGYTF.

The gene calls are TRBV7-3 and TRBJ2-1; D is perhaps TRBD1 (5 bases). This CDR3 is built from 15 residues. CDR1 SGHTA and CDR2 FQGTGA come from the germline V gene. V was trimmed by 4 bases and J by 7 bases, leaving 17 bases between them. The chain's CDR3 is CASSSAGPLRNEQFF. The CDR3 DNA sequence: TGTGCCAGCAGCTCCGCAGGGCCTCTGAGGAATGAGCAGTTCTTC.

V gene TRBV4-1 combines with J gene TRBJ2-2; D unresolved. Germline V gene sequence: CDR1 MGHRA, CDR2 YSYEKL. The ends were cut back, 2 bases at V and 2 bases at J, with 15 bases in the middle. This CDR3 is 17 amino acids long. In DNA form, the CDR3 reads TGCGCCAGCAGCCAAAGCGCCCGGGCCGAAAACACCGGGGAGCTGTTTTTT. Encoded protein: CASSQSARAENTGELFF.

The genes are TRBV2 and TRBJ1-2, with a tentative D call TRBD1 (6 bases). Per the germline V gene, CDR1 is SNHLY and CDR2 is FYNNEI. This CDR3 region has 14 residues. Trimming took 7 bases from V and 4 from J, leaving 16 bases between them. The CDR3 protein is CASIYRAFGYGYTF. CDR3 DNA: TGTGCCAGCATTTACAGGGCCTTCGGCTATGGCTACACCTTC. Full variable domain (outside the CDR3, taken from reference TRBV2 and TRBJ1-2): EPEVTQTPSHQVTQMGQEVILRCVPISNHLYFYWYRQILGQKVEFLVSFYNNEISEKSEIFDDQFSVERPDGSNFTLKIRSTKLEDSAMYFCASIYRAFGYGYTFGSGTRLTVV.

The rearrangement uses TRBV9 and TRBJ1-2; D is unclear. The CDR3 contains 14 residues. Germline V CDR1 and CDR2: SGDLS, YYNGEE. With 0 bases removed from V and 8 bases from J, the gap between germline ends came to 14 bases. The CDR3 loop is CASSVVSRYSGYTF. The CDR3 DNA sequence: TGTGCCAGCAGCGTAGTGTCCAGGTACAGCGGCTACACCTTC.

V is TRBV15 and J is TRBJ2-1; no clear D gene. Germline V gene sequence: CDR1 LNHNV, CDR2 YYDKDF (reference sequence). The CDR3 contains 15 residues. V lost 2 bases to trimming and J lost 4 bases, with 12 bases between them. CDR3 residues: CATSRPIGLYNEQFF. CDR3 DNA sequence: TGTGCCACCAGCAGACCGATCGGCCTATACAATGAGCAGTTCTTC.

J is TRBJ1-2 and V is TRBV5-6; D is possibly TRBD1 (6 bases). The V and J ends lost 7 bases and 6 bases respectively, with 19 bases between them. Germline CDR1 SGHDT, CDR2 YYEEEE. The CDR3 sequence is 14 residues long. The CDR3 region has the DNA TGTGCCAGCCAAGAGGGGGGAGTGGTGAATGGCTACACCTTC. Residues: CASQEGGVVNGYTF.

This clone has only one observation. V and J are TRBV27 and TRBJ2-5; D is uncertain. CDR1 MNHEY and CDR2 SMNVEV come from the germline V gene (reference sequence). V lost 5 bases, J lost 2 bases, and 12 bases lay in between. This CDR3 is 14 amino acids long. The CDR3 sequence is CASSRGGFQETQYF. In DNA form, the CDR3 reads TGTGCCAGCAGTCGAGGCGGATTTCAAGAGACCCAGTACTTC.

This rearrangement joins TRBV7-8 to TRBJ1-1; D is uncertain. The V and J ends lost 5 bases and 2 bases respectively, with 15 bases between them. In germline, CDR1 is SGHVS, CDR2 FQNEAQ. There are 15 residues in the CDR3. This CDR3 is CASSPRKAINTEAFF. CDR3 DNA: TGTGCCAGCAGCCCCCGGAAAGCTATTAACACTGAAGCTTTCTTT.

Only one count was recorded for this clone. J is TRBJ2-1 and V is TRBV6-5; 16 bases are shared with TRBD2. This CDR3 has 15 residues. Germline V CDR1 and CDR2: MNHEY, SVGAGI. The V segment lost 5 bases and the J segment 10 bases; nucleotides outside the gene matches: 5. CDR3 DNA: TGTGCCAGCAGTAGGGGACTAGCGGGAGGGTCGGAGCAGTTCTTC. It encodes CASSRGLAGGSEQFF.